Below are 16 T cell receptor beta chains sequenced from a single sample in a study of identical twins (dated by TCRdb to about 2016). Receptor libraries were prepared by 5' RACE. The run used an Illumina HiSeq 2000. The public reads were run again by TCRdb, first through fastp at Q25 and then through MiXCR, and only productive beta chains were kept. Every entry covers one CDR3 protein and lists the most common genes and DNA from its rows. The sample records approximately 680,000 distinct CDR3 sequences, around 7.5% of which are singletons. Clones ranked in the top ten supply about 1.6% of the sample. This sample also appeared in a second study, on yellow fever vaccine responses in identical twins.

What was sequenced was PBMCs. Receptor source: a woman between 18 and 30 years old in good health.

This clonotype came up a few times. CDR3 bases: TGCAGTGCCGCTATCCAGAGCTCCTACAATGAGCAGTTCTTC. Encoded protein: CSAAIQSSYNEQFF. The chain links TRBV20-1 to TRBJ2-1, with no clear D. The V end was cut by 6 bases, the J end by 0 bases, with 12 bases between. Germline CDR1 and CDR2: DFQATT and SNEGSKA (reference sequence). The CDR3 sequence is 14 residues long.

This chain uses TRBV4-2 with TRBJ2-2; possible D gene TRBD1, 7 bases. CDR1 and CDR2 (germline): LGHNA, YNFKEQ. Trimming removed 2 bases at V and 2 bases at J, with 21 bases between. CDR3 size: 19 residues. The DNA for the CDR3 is TGTGCCAGCAGCCAACCCTTGGCAGGGGGGCCGGCCAACACCGGGGAGCTGTTTTTT. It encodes CASSQPLAGGPANTGELFF.

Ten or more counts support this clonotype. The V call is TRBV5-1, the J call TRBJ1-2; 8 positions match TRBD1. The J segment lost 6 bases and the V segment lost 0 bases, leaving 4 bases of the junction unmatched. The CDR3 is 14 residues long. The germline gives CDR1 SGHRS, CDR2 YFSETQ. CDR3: CASSLDRGKDGYTF. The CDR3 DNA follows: TGCGCCAGCAGCTTGGACAGGGGGAAGGATGGCTACACCTTC.

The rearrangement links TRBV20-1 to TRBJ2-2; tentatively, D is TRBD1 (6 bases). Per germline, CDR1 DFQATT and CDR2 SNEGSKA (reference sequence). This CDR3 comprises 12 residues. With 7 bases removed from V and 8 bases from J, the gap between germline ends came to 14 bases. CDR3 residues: CSGTRTGGELFF. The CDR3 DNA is TGCAGTGGCACTCGCACAGGGGGGGAGCTGTTTTTT.

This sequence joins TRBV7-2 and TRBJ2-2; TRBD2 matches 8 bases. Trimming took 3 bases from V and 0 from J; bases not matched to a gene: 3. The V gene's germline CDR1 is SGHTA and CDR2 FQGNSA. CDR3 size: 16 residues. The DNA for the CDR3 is TGTGCCAGCAGCTTCCGGACTAGCTCGAACACCGGGGAGCTGTTTTTT. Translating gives CASSFRTSSNTGELFF.

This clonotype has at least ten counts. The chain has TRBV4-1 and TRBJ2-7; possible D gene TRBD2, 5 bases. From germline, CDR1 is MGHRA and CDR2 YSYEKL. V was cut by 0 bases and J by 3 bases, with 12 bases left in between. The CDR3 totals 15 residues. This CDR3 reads CASSQESRGFYEQYV. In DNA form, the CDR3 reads TGCGCCAGCAGCCAAGAGTCCCGAGGGTTCTACGAGCAGTACGTC.

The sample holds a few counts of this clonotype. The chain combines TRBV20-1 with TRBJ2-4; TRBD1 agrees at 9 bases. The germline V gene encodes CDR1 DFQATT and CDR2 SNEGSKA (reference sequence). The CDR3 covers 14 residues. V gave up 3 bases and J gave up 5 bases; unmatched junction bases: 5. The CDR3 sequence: CSAREDRGQNIQYF. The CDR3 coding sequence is TGCAGTGCTAGGGAGGACAGGGGCCAAAACATTCAGTACTTC.

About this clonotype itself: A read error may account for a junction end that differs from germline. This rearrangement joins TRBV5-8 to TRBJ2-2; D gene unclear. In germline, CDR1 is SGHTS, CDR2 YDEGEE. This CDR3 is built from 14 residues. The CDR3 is CASGPSLNTWELFF. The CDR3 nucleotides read TGTGCCAGCGGCCCGAGCCTGAACACCTGGGAGCTGTTTTTT.

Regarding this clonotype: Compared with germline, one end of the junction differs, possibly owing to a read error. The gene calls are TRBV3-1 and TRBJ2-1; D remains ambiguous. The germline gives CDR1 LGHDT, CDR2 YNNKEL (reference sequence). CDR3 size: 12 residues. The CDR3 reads CASSQDRVSVRF. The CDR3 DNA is TGTGCCAGCAGCCAAGATCGGGTGAGCGTTCGATTC.

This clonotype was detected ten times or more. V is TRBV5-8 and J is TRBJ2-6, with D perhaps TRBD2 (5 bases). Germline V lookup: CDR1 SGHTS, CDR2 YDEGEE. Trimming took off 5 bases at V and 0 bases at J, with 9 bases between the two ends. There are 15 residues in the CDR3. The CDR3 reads CASRSGSSGANVLTF. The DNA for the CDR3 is TGTGCCAGCAGGTCTGGGAGCTCTGGGGCCAACGTCCTGACTTTC.

The CDR3 here is CATSRGQTTGELFF. CDR3 in DNA: TGTGCCACCAGCAGAGGACAGACCACCGGGGAGCTGTTTTTT. This chain connects TRBV15 to TRBJ2-2; D is possibly TRBD1 (5 bases). This CDR3 comprises 14 residues. Trimming left V 1 base short and J 4 bases short, with 7 bases between. Germline V lookup: CDR1 LNHNV, CDR2 YYDKDF (reference sequence).

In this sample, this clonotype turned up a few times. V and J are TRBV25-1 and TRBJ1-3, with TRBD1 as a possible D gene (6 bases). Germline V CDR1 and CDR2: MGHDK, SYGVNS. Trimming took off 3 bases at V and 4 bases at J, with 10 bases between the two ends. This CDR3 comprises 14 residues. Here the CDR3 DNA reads TGTGCCAGCAGTGAGCAGGGGACCGGAAACACCATATATTTT. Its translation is CASSEQGTGNTIYF.

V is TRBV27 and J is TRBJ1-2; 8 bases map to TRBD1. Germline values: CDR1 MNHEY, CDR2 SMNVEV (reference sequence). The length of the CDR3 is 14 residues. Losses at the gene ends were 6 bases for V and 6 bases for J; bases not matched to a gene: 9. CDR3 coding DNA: TGTGCCAGCAGGTCGACAGGGGCGGGGCATGGCTACACCTTC. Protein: CASRSTGAGHGYTF.

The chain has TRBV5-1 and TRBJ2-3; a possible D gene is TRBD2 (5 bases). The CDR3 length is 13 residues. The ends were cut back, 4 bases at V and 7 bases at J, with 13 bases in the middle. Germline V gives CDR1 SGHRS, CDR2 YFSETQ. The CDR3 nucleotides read TGCGCCAGCAGCCCGGGAAGCGACAATACGCAGTATTTT. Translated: CASSPGSDNTQYF.

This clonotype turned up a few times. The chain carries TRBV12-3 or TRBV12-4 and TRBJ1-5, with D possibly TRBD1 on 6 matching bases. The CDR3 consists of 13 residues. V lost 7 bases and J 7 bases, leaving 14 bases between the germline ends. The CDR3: CASNLQGFQPQHF. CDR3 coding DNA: TGTGCCAGCAACCTACAGGGCTTCCAGCCCCAGCATTTT.

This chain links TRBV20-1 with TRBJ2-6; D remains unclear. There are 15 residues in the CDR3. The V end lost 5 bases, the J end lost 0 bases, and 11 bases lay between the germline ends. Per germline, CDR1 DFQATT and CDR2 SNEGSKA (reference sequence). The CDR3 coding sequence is TGCAGTGCTCCCAGTACGAGCTCTGGGGCCAACGTCCTGACTTTC. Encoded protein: CSAPSTSSGANVLTF.